The sequence of this T cell receptor beta chain was determined in a study of OX40 agonist ivuxolimab in advanced cancers. Study-wide background: Partial responses were observed in three patients, of whom one had hepatocellular carcinoma and two had cutaneous melanoma. Findings and limits, study-wide: Circulating CD4+ and CD8+ T cells showed clonal expansion by week 6 at 0.1 to 3.0 mg/kg. Among the lowest peripheral clonal expansion occurred in 0.1-3.0 mg/kg partial responders. In general, CD8+ T cells held more expanded clones than CD4+ did, on average.

Profiling relied on immunoSEQ multiplex PCR, and the TCRdb table lists in-frame clones only, not all of them. The sample records roughly 77,000 clones, approximately 85% being singletons. As concerns this clone: No antigen is known for it.

The V gene end was trimmed by 3 bases and the J gene end by 7 bases; junction bases not matched to a gene: 3. CDR3 length: 12 amino acids. The germline CDR1 and CDR2 sequences are SGHRS and YFSETQ. This specimen consisted of CD4+ or CD8+ T cells sorted from blood, obtained in a trial of the OX40 agonist ivuxolimab. The TCR comes from an adult with an advanced solid tumor such as melanoma, head and neck, liver or kidney cancer. The rearrangement links TRBV5-1 to TRBJ2-7, with TRBD1 matching over 8 bases. The DNA for the CDR3 is TGCGCCAGCAGCTATACAGGGGGGGAGCAGTACTTC. This translates into CASSYTGGEQYF.